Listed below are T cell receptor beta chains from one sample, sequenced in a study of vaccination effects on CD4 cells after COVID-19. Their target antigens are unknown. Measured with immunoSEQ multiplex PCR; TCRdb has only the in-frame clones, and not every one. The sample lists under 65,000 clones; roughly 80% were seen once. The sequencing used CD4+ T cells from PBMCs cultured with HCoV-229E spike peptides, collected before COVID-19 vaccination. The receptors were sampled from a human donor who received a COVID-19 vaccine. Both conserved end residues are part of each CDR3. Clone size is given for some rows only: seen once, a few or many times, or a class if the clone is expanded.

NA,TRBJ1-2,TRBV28,CASSVPGTLNYGYTF
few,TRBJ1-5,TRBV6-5,CASRADYSNQPQHF
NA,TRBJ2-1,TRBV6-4,CASSSRGGLEQFF
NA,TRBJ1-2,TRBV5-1,CASSLAQMNYGYTF
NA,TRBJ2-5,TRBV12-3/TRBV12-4,CASSSQGTSTQYF
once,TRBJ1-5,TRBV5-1,CASSFRQAPNQPQHF
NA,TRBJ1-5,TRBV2,CASSDTGGISGQPQHF
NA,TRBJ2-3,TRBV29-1,CSVAGTRDPDTQYF
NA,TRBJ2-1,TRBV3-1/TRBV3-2,CASSQDGYRGRGSQFF
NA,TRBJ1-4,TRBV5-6,CASSVAGRSEEKLFF
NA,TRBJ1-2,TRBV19,CASTSESGYTF
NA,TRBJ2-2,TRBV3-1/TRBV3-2,CASSRWVGGGTGELFF
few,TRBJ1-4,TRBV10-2,CASTGGPTNEKLFF
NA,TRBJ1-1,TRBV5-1,CASSLQQNTEAFF
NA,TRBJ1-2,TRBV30,CAWSIGQGYGYTF
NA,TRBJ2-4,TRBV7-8,CASSLTGRDIQYF
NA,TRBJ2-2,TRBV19,CASSRDTGELFF
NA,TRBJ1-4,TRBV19,CASSIGSVNEKLFF
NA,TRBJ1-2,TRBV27,CASSSSESYGYTF
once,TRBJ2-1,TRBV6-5,CASSTPGGGFKQFF
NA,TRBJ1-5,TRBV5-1,CASSLTGNSNQPQHF
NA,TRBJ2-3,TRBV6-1,CASSARTGIGLGNTQYF
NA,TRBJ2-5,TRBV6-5,CASSTFLEETQYF
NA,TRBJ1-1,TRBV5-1,CASSRGTADTEAFF
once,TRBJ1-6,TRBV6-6,CASSYVNSPLHF
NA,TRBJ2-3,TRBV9,CASSVGGGGVADTQYF
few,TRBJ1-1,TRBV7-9,CASSLGGTPNTEAFF
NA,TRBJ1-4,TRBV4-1,CASSKRIPEGPSNEKLFF
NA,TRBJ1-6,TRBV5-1,CASSLGHLNSPLHF
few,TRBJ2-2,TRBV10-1,CASGQGGELFF
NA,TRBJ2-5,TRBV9,CASSVGLLAGGEETQYF
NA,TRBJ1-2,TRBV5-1,CASSPSGQQFYGYTF
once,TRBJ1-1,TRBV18,CASGRDSTEAFF
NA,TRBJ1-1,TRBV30,CAWSRGTEAFF
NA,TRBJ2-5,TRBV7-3,CASSLFEGETQYF
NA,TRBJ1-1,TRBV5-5,CASSMGQGRGGVNTEAFF
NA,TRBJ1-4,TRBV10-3,CAISVTGGDEKLFF
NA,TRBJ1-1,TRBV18,CASSPTGGEAFF
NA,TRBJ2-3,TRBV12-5,CASGLIRDGDPLTDTQYF
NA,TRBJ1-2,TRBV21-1,CASQGQWDGYTF
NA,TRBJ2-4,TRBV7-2,CASSTGGILNIQYF
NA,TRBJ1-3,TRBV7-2,CASSARTGNTIYF
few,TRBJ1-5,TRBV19,CASSTGTGANQPQHF
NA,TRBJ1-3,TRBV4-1,CASSQEESGRFIYF
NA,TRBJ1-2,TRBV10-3,CAISVGTEYGYTF
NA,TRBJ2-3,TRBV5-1,CASRYRHEGIDTQYF
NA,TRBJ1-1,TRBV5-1,CASSLQAQGQGDTEAFF
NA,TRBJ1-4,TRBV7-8,CASSLNSGLVFF
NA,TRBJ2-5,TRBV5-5,CASSLAPSGDQETQYF
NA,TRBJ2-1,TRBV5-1,CASSLNARIGVRNEQFF
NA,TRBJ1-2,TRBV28,CASSTPDRGSGYTF
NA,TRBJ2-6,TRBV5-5,CASSLAGTGANVLTF
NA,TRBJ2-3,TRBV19,CASSIGLNTDTQYF
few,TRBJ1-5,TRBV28,CASSLNSNQPQHF
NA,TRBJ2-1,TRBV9,CASSPRVSGNEQFF
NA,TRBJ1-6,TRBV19,CASSIYRTGLANSPLHF
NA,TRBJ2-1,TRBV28,CASSWGGSEQFF
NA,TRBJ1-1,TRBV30,CAWRSGVSFSTAFF
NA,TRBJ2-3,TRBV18,CASSSLRTGKSTDTQYF
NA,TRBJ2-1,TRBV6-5,CASRLAGGYNEQFF